This record concerns one T cell receptor (beta chain) sequence. Per the original methods: Amplification of reference gene primers was used by the study to estimate nucleated cell counts. TCRdb's table, derived via immunoSEQ multiplex PCR, lists solely in-frame clones and lacks some. The V and J calls and the clone size are those of that table, but D and trimming were determined from the DNA. The repertoire includes nearly 110,000 clones, about 87% of them detected once, and around 7% sits in the top ten. Trimming removed 6 bases from V and 1 base from J; junction bases left unmatched: 9. The CDR3 totals 17 residues. Germline CDR1 is LNHDA and CDR2 is SQIVND (reference sequence). The sample comes from a study of blood T cell repertoires in COVID-19. Study-level information: Some COVID-19 samples were acute and others convalescent; all came from the United States, Italy and Spain. PBMCs, B-cell-depleted T cells, or T cells were the source of the cDNA or gDNA that made up the material.

The rearrangement joins TRBV19 to TRBJ2-2; 9 bases fit TRBD1. The specimen sequenced was peripheral blood. The clonotype originates from a middle-aged man with active or convalescent COVID-19. The chain's CDR3 is CASSHPRDRVNTGELFF. CDR3 nucleotides: TGTGCCAGTAGCCACCCCCGGGACAGGGTGAACACCGGGGAGCTGTTTTTT.